The 15 T cell receptor beta chains below all came from one sample that was sequenced in a study of blood T cell repertoires in COVID-19. Measured with immunoSEQ multiplex PCR; TCRdb has only the in-frame clones, and not every one. The profile shows roughly 400,000 clones, 75% to 90% of them singletons. Sequencing was carried out using PBMCs or T cells enriched from blood (not recorded which). These receptors were obtained from a man aged 30 to 45 who had recovered from COVID-19.

V usage is TRBV7-3 and J usage is TRBJ2-5; 9 positions agree with TRBD2. Germline trimming cut 1 base from V and 1 base from J; bases unmatched to any gene: 4. This CDR3 spans 16 amino acids. The germline V gene has CDR1 SGHTA and CDR2 FQGTGA. The CDR3 nucleotides are TGTGCCAGCAGCTTAATGGCGGGAGGGCCCCAAGAGACCCAGTACTTC. Translating gives CASSLMAGGPQETQYF.

This clone was seen a few times. The chain combines TRBV12-3 or TRBV12-4 with TRBJ2-2; D remains ambiguous. This CDR3 has 11 amino acids. Trimming removed 3 bases from V and 6 bases from J, with 2 bases in between. CDR3 sequence reads: CASSFAGELFF. The CDR3 DNA reads TGTGCCAGCAGTTTCGCCGGGGAGCTGTTTTTT.

V is TRBV10-3 and J is TRBJ1-1, with D uncertain. Germline CDR1 ENHRY, CDR2 SYGVKD. CDR3 size: 14 residues. Trimming removed 5 bases from V and 4 bases from J, with 14 bases in between. This chain's CDR3 is CAISFERVGTEAFF. As DNA, the CDR3 is TGTGCCATCAGTTTTGAGCGGGTGGGCACTGAAGCTTTCTTT.

This chain joins TRBV10-3 and TRBJ2-1; 11 bases line up with TRBD2. The V and J ends lost 8 bases and 3 bases, in that order; junction bases with no gene match: 0. Germline V lookup: CDR1 ENHRY, CDR2 SYGVKD. The CDR3 contains 13 residues. CDR3 sequence reads: CAIGTSGYNEQFF. The CDR3 DNA sequence: TGTGCCATCGGGACTAGCGGCTACAATGAGCAGTTCTTC.

This clone was seen only once. The chain carries TRBV10-2 and TRBJ2-7; 11 positions match TRBD2. This CDR3 is 17 amino acids long. V dropped 2 bases and J dropped 0; count of bases not matched to a gene: 6. Germline lookup yields CDR1 WSHSY and CDR2 SAAADI. The CDR3 is CASSEMGLAARSYEQYF. The CDR3 region has the DNA TGCGCCAGCAGTGAGATGGGACTAGCGGCTCGCTCCTACGAGCAGTACTTC.

The chain is built from TRBV30 and TRBJ1-3; 8 positions match TRBD1. The CDR3 consists of 16 residues. V lost 3 bases, J lost 2 bases, and 9 bases stayed unmatched. Germline CDR1 and CDR2: GTSNPN and SVGIG (reference sequence). The CDR3 here is CAWRSWTGLTGNTIYF. DNA of the CDR3: TGTGCCTGGAGGTCGTGGACAGGGTTAACTGGAAACACCATATATTTT.

The genes are TRBV10-3 and TRBJ2-1; 14 bases are a match to TRBD2. Germline CDR1 is ENHRY and CDR2 is SYGVKD. The CDR3 spans 17 residues. V gave up 3 bases and J gave up 7 bases; unmatched junction bases: 8. For the CDR3, the DNA is TGTGCCATCAGTGAAAGGATAGGGACTAGCGGGAGAAATGAGCAGTTCTTC. This sequence encodes CAISERIGTSGRNEQFF.

V usage is TRBV6-1 and J usage is TRBJ2-5; 8 bases match TRBD1. Germline CDR1 reads MNHNS; CDR2 reads SASEGT. The CDR3 is made up of 14 amino acids. V was clipped by 3 bases and J by 0 bases; unmatched bases: 0. The CDR3 region has the DNA TGTGCCAGCAGTGAGGGACAGGACCAAGAGACCCAGTACTTC. As protein: CASSEGQDQETQYF.

This chain uses TRBV11-3 with TRBJ2-2; no definite D call. The germline V and J ends were trimmed by 3 bases and 7 bases, with 6 bases remaining between them. Germline CDR1 reads SGHNT; CDR2 reads YENEEA. CDR3 length: 12 residues. For the CDR3, the DNA is TGTGCCAGCAGCTTCTCTAGCGGGGAGCTGTTTTTT. Translating gives CASSFSSGELFF.

This sequence joins TRBV5-4 and TRBJ2-7; possibly TRBD2 for D (6 bases). Germline V gives CDR1 SGHNT, CDR2 YYREEE (reference sequence). Trimming cost V 4 bases and J 3 bases, with 23 bases left between them. The CDR3 runs 17 residues. The CDR3 sequence is CASSRDLPQWGLYEQYF. Written as DNA, the CDR3 is TGTGCCAGCAGCAGGGACTTACCCCAATGGGGCCTCTACGAGCAGTACTTC.

This clone has just one count. The chain combines TRBV6-5 with TRBJ2-2, with TRBD2 matching 8 bases. The germline CDR1 and CDR2 sequences are MNHEY and SVGAGI. The CDR3 consists of 14 residues. V gave up 3 bases and J gave up 4 bases; unmatched junction bases: 1. The CDR3 protein is CASSYTSGTGELFF. CDR3 nucleotide sequence: TGTGCCAGCAGTTATACTAGCGGCACCGGGGAGCTGTTTTTT.

In its sample, this clone was seen once. CDR3 sequence: CASNSGQYYGYTF. The DNA of the CDR3 is TGTGCCAGCAACTCCGGACAGTACTATGGCTACACCTTC. This chain uses TRBV6-5 with TRBJ1-2; tentative D call: TRBD1 (6 bases). Per the germline V gene, CDR1 is MNHEY and CDR2 is SVGAGI. CDR3 size: 13 residues. V lost 7 bases and J lost 3, with 12 bases in between.

This chain joins TRBV4-1 and TRBJ2-6, with D uncertain. V shed 0 bases and J shed 0 bases, with 9 bases lying between them. The CDR3 covers 17 residues. The V gene's germline CDR1 is MGHRA and CDR2 YSYEKL. The CDR3 sequence: CASSQELGVSGANVLTF. Here the CDR3 DNA reads TGCGCCAGCAGCCAAGAGCTAGGCGTCTCTGGGGCCAACGTCCTGACTTTC.

A note on this clone: Mismatch with germline at one junction end may stem from a read error. V usage is TRBV28 and J usage is TRBJ1-2, with 8 bases fitting TRBD1. The CDR3 consists of 13 residues. Germline lookup yields CDR1 MDHEN and CDR2 SYDVKM. The CDR3 bases are TGTGCCAGCAGGGGACAGGTATCAGATGGTTACCCCTTC. It codes for CASRGQVSDGYPF.

V usage is TRBV28 and J usage is TRBJ2-1; 7 bases are a match to TRBD2. Germline V gives CDR1 MDHEN, CDR2 SYDVKM. V shed 8 bases, J shed 5 bases, and the junction held 12 bases outside the gene matches. The CDR3 is made up of 15 amino acids. CDR3 nucleotides: TGTGCCAGCGTCCTTGCGGGAGCGTGGGACAATGAGCAGTTCTTC. It codes for CASVLAGAWDNEQFF.